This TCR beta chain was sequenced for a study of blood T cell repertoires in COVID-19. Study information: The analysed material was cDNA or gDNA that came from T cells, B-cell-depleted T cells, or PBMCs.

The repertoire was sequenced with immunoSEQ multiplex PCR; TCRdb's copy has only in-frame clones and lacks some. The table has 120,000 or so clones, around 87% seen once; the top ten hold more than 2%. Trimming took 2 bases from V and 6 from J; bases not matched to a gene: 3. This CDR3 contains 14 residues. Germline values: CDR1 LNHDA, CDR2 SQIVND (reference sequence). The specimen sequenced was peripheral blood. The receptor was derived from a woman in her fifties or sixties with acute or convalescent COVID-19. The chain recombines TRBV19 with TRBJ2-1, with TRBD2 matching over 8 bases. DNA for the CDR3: TGTGCCAGTAGTATACGGGAGGGGGTCAATGAGCAGTTCTTC. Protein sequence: CASSIREGVNEQFF.